Listed below are T cell receptor beta chains from one sample, sequenced in a study of T cell responses to AZD1222 COVID-19 vaccine. Measured with immunoSEQ multiplex PCR; TCRdb has only the in-frame clones, and not every one. The sample carries around 100,000 clones, just under 95% recorded once. Sequenced material: peripheral blood, taken on day 0 of AZD1222 vaccination. Receptors originate from an adult in good health. Both conserved end residues are part of each CDR3. The D gene is left open where the match is weak. For some rows the clone size is stated as once, few or many, or as a class when expanded; others skip it.

TRBV5-4	14	-	TRBJ1-4	-	TGTGCCAGCAGCTTGGGGACGGACGGACGGGAACTGTTTTTT	CASSLGTDGRELFF
TRBV19	13	-	TRBJ1-1	-	TGTGCCAGTAGTTCATACAGTGACTCAGAAGCTTTCTTT	CASSSYSDSEAFF
TRBV27	14	-	TRBJ1-4	-	TGTGCCAGCAGGCTAGACAGATCTAATGAAAAACTGTTTTTT	CASRLDRSNEKLFF
TRBV19	13	-	TRBJ1-1	-	TGTGCCAGTACCCCGACAATGAACACTGAAGCTTTCTTT	CASTPTMNTEAFF
TRBV19	13	-	TRBJ2-5	-	TGTGCCAGTAGTATAATGGGACAAGAGACCCAGTACTTC	CASSIMGQETQYF
TRBV7-9	16	-	TRBJ2-1	-	TGTGCCAGCAGCGCTGGGAACAGGAGGCACTACAATGAGCAGTTCTTC	CASSAGNRRHYNEQFF
TRBV18	16	-	TRBJ2-4	TRBD1	TGTGCCAGCTCACCACAGGACAGGGGGACCGAAAACATTCAGTACTTC	CASSPQDRGTENIQYF
TRBV18	13	-	TRBJ1-1	-	TGTGCCAGCTCACCACAAAGGGGGGTTGAAGCTTTCTTT	CASSPQRGVEAFF
TRBV19	13	-	TRBJ2-5	-	TGTGCCAGTATGGGAGGATTCCAAGAGACCCAGTACTTC	CASMGGFQETQYF
TRBV5-5	16	-	TRBJ2-2	TRBD2	TGTGCCAGCAGCTTGACTAGCGGGAGTTTAACCGGGGAGCTGTTTTTT	CASSLTSGSLTGELFF
TRBV7-2	13	-	TRBJ2-7	TRBD1	TGTGCCAGCCGGACAGGGGGCAGCTACGAGCAGTACTTC	CASRTGGSYEQYF
TRBV7-6	15	-	TRBJ2-3	TRBD2	TGTGCCAGCAGCTTAGCCTTAGCGGGGTCAGATACGCAGTATTTT	CASSLALAGSDTQYF
TRBV29-1	10	-	TRBJ2-7	-	TGCAGCGTCTTGAGTGGAGAGCAGTACTTC	CSVLSGEQYF
TRBV28	16	-	TRBJ2-1	TRBD1	TGTGCCAGCAGTTCCCCCGGGACAGGGGGTGGTGATGAGCAGTTCTTC	CASSSPGTGGGDEQFF
TRBV5-1	13	-	TRBJ2-7	TRBD2	TGCGCCAGCAGCCCACCTAGCGGATACGAGCAGTACTTC	CASSPPSGYEQYF
TRBV3-1/TRBV3-2	12	-	TRBJ1-4	-	TGTGCCAGCAGCCAAGATAATGAAAAACTGTTTTTT	CASSQDNEKLFF
TRBV20-1	14	once	TRBJ2-3	-	TGCAGTGCTAGTCACAGGAGAGGAACAGATACGCAGTATTTT	CSASHRRGTDTQYF
TRBV19	15	once	TRBJ1-5	-	TGTGCCAGTAGTATGGCTTCAGGGGGCAATCAGCCCCAGCATTTT	CASSMASGGNQPQHF
TRBV19	16	-	TRBJ2-3	TRBD2	TGTGCCAGTAGTCTCGGACTAGCGGGGGGGCTAGATACGCAGTATTTT	CASSLGLAGGLDTQYF
TRBV5-1	13	-	TRBJ1-1	-	TGCGCCAGCAGCTTGGCCGGGGACACTGAAGCTTTCTTT	CASSLAGDTEAFF
TRBV6-5	14	-	TRBJ1-5	-	TGTGCCAGCCAACAGGGTTTTAGCAATCAGCCCCAGCATTTT	CASQQGFSNQPQHF
TRBV4-1	15	-	TRBJ2-7	-	TGCGCCAGCAGCCAAGCCGCGACAACCGGCTACGAGCAGTACTTC	CASSQAATTGYEQYF
TRBV6-4	14	-	TRBJ2-1	TRBD1	TGTGCCAGCGGGCTTGGACAGGGAGGAGATGAGCAGTTCTTC	CASGLGQGGDEQFF
TRBV7-2	16	once	TRBJ1-3	TRBD1	TGTGCCAGCAGCTACCGGGCAGGGGGCTCTGGAAACACCATATATTTT	CASSYRAGGSGNTIYF
TRBV28	12	-	TRBJ2-3	TRBD2	TGTGTTACGGGAGGGCCTACAGATACGCAGTATTTT	CVTGGPTDTQYF
TRBV30	13	-	TRBJ1-4	TRBD1	TGTGCCTGGACAGGGGGGGGATCGGAAAAACTGTTTTTT	CAWTGGGSEKLFF
TRBV7-9	16	-	TRBJ1-4	TRBD1	TGTGCCAGCAGCTTAACCTTCGGGACAGGAAATGAAAAACTGTTTTTT	CASSLTFGTGNEKLFF
TRBV6-4	13	-	TRBJ1-5	TRBD1	TGTGCCAGCCAGACAGGGGTCCATCAGCCCCAGCATTTT	CASQTGVHQPQHF
TRBV6-2/TRBV6-3	13	-	TRBJ1-2	TRBD1	TGTGCCAGCAGTTCGGACAGGGTGGATGGCTACACCTTC	CASSSDRVDGYTF
TRBV5-6	16	once	TRBJ1-1	-	TGTGCCAGCAGCTTGAGTAGCGCAGGGCCGAACACTGAAGCTTTCTTT	CASSLSSAGPNTEAFF
TRBV10-2	14	-	TRBJ1-4	-	TGCGCCAGCAGTGAGTCTAGGGTTCGGGAAAAACTGTTTTTT	CASSESRVREKLFF
TRBV9	18	-	TRBJ2-4	TRBD1	TGTGCTAGCAGCGTCGACTCCGGGACAGGCGTAGCCAAAAACATTCAGTACTTC	CASSVDSGTGVAKNIQYF
TRBV6-5	15	-	TRBJ1-5	TRBD1	TGTGCCAGCAGTTACTCGAACAGGGGGCATCAGCCCCAGCATTTT	CASSYSNRGHQPQHF
TRBV2	15	-	TRBJ1-5	-	TGTGCCAGCAGATCAGACACGTATAGCAATCAGCCCCAGCATTTT	CASRSDTYSNQPQHF
TRBV27	13	once	TRBJ2-7	TRBD2	TGTGCCAGCAGTTTATCTAGCGGGACCGAGCAGTACTTC	CASSLSSGTEQYF
TRBV2	14	-	TRBJ1-6	-	TGTGCCAGCAGTGAGATTCGGACGGGTTCACCCCTCCACTTT	CASSEIRTGSPLHF
TRBV5-6	18	-	TRBJ2-1	TRBD2	TGTGCCAGCAGGCCGGGACTAGCGGGAGGATCAGTCTACAATGAGCAGTTCTTC	CASRPGLAGGSVYNEQFF